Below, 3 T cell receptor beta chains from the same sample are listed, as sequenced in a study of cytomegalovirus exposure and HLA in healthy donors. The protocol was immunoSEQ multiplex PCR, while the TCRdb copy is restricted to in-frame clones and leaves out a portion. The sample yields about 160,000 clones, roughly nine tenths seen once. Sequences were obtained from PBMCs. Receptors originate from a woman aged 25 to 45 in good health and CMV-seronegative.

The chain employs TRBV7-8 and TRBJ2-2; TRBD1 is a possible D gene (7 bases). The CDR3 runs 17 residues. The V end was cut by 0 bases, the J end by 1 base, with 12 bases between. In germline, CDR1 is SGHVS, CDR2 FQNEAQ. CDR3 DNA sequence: TGTGCCAGCAGCTTAGCGGAGGGACAGATGAACACCGGGGAGCTGTTTTTT. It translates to CASSLAEGQMNTGELFF.

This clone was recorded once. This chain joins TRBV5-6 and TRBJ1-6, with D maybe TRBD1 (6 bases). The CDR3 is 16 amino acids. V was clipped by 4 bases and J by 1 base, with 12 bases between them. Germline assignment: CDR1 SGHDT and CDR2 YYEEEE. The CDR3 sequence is CASSLQGQSYNSPLHF. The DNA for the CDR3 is TGTGCCAGCAGCCTCCAAGGACAGTCCTATAATTCACCCCTCCACTTT.

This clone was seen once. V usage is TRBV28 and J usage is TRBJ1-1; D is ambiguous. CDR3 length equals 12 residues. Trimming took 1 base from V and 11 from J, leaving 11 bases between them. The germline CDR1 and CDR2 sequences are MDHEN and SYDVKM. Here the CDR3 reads CASSLLEGMAFF. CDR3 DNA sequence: TGTGCCAGCAGTTTATTGGAGGGAATGGCTTTCTTT.